This TCR beta chain was retrieved from a study of Tregs in tolerant kidney transplant recipients. Study conclusions and caveats: Expanding Tregs on activated donor B cells appeared to best identify donor-specific TCRbeta clones. Findings come from small patient numbers and require larger validation.

Germline CDR1 reads LNHDA; CDR2 reads SQIVND (reference sequence). Trimming cost V 7 bases and J 1 base; bases outside gene matches: 9. CDR3 length equals 16 residues. Recipients received nonmyeloablative bone marrow transplants from related graft donors, with transient mixed chimerism. Unstimulated Tregs (CD4+CD25+CD127-) and CD4+CD25- non-Tregs were sorted from PBMCs. Assay: immunoSEQ multiplex PCR; the TCRdb copy retains only in-frame clones and omits some. The data contain tens of thousands of clones, roughly 90% of them seen just once; the ten biggest clones take up roughly 1.6%. To note about this clone: What it binds is unknown.

Here the sequenced sample was CD4+ T cells from blood (PBMCs), taken 24 months after the transplant. The genes are TRBV19 and TRBJ2-1, with 8 bases matching TRBD2. The source of this sequence is a human patient who received a combined kidney and bone marrow transplant. Some T cells may trace back to the graft donor. The DNA for the CDR3 is TGTGCCAGTACGGTCTCCACTAGCGGATCCTACAATGAGCAGTTCTTC. This codes for CASTVSTSGSYNEQFF.